What follows is one T cell receptor (beta chain) and its context. This clone was seen only a few times. Its specific antigen is unknown. No base quality information exists; no much larger clone differs at one position. This sample stems from a study of CXCR4 blockade with PD-1 therapy in pancreatic cancer (dated by TCRdb to the late 2010s). Looking at the study overall: The study analyzed resected pancreatic ductal adenocarcinoma using multiplex immunohistochemistry and TCRbeta immunosequencing, along with ex vivo slice culture to test PD-1 and CXCR4 blockade. To look at intratumoral heterogeneity, the researchers TCR-sequenced two geographically distinct regions from each of about six tumors. Broad study findings and their caveats: Tumors showed clonal expansion, with mean productive clonality about 0.14 versus 0.05 in healthy blood, but clonality did not correlate with survival. Amino acid clone frequency correlated strongly with the number of distinct nucleotide rearrangements encoding it, suggesting convergent selection by common tumor antigens. Because only TCRbeta chains were sequenced, true antigen-specificity overlap among the convergent dominant clones remained unconfirmed, awaiting paired alpha-beta single-cell sequencing.

Taken from cysteine to phenylalanine, the CDR3 has 12 residues. Of all the DNA, just the CDR3 is kept, 36 bases in frame from base 1. CDR1 and CDR2 were assigned from the germline V gene as SQVTM and ANQGSEA. V was cut back by 4 bases and J by 5 bases, leaving a gap of 9 bases between them. The archived tumor blocks came from patients who had not received neoadjuvant therapy before resection. In the preserved-tissue arm of the study, roughly 30 surgical resection samples from 20 to 25 previously untreated pancreatic ductal adenocarcinoma patients were used. For the resection arm, ten 5-micron curls of FFPE tumor adjacent to the multiplex immunohistochemistry slide were used for DNA extraction. Extracted DNA was used for immunosequencing of TCRbeta CDR3 regions with the immunoSEQ Assay at Adaptive Biotechnologies. Concerning the study's data processing: To measure the absolute abundance of each unique TCRbeta CDR3, the sequences were collapsed and filtered. Clonality was calculated as 1 minus Pielou's evenness, with only productive in-frame rearrangements included in the computation. For regional overlap, the top 100 nucleotide rearrangements were followed across paired samples, and the Morisita index was used to compare paired samples against unrelated samples. Convergence of nucleotide rearrangements onto identical amino acid sequences was assessed with the immunoSEQ Rearrangement Details tool. What TCRdb holds here is the immuneACCESS table cut down to in-frame rearrangements. Part of the clones is not present; checked against another copy, under half of the missing clones reflect an unresolved V gene, and the others are unexplained. The DNA gave D and trimming, while V, J and clone size come from that table. This sample holds under 20,000 clones; roughly 72% were observed only once. The ten largest account for over 4.5% of the sample.

This TCR was sampled from a human donor with pancreatic ductal adenocarcinoma. Sequenced sample: tumor tissue. Rearrangement joined TRBV29-1 to TRBJ2-1; the D segment is perhaps TRBD1 or TRBD2, each sharing 5 matched bases. The CDR3 has the sequence CSVGDRNNEQFF. The nucleotide sequence is given as TGCAGCGTTGGGGACCGAAACAATGAGCAGTTCTTC.